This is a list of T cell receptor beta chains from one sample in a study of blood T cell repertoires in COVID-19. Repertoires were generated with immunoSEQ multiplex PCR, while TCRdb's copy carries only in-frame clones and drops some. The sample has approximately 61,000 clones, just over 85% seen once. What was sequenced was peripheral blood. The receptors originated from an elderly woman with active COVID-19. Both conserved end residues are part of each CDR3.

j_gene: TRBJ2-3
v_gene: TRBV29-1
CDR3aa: CSVEDTQGTDTQYF

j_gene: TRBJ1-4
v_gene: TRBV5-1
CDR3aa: CASHRGNNEKLFF

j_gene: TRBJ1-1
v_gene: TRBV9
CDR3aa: CASSVVGTGDTEAFF

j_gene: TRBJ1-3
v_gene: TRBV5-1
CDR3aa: CASSTGTAGNTIYF

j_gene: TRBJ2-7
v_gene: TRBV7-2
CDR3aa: CASSPLGAGGPYEQYF

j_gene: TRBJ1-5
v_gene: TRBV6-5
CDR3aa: CASSPQGGPNQPQHF

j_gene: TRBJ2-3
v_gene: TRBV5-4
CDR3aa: CASSQGGWTDTQYF

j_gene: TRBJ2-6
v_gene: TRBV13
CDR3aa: CTSSLGTTGANVLTF

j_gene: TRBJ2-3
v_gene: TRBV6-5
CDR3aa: CASSYLLAGDTDTQYF

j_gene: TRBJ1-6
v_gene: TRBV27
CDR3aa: CASSFGSGRNSPLHF

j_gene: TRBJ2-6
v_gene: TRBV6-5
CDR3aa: CASSYTGVAGGGVLTF